The sample holds a few counts of the clone carrying this T cell receptor beta chain. Antigen unknown. TCRdb reprocessed the 5' RACE reads via MiXCR and lists one record per CDR3 protein. The data show a few hundred thousand distinct CDR3 sequences, with 18% seen just once and over 15% held by the top ten. These data originate in a study of T cells after yellow fever vaccination. The study's findings and limits: Once the booster was given, most primary-vaccination clones reappeared, at approximately 97% for CD4 and roughly 86% for CD8.

Trimming removed 6 bases from V and 4 bases from J, with 15 bases in between. The CDR3 covers 15 residues. Germline V gene data show CDR1 as MNHEY and CDR2 as SMNVEV (reference sequence). The receptor comes from a young man who received the YFV17D yellow fever vaccine. This chain connects TRBV27 to TRBJ1-4; D not resolved. The sequencing used PBMCs, collected before the yellow fever booster vaccination. CDR3 nucleotide sequence: TGTGCCAGCAGCGTATCCCCGATCGGTAATGAAAAACTGTTTTTT. Its translation: CASSVSPIGNEKLFF.